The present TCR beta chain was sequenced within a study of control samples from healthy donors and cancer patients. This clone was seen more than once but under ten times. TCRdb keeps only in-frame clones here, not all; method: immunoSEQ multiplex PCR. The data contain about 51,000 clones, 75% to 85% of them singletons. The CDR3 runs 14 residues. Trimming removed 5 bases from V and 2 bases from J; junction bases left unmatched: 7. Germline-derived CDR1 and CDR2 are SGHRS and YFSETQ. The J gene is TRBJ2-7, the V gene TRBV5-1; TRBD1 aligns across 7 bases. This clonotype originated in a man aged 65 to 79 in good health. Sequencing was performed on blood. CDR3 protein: CASSKTGPTYEQYF. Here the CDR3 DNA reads TGCGCCAGCAGTAAGACAGGGCCTACCTACGAGCAGTACTTC.